Shown below are 11 T cell receptor beta chains from a single sample sequenced in a study of response to subunit inactivated influenza vaccine. Using its own MiXCR run on the RT-PCR reads, TCRdb lists one record per CDR3 protein. This table has about 500,000 distinct CDR3 sequences, approximately 15% appearing once. The specimen was CD4+ T cells sorted from PBMCs, collected less than 25 months after vaccination. Receptors originate from a man between 50 and 69 years old who received an inactivated influenza vaccine.

The chain combines TRBV4-2 with TRBJ2-6; no reliable D call. Per the germline V gene, CDR1 is LGHNA and CDR2 is YNFKEQ. The CDR3 sequence is 17 residues long. Trimming removed 0 bases at V and 0 bases at J, with 9 bases between. CDR3 protein: CASSQERARSGANVLTF. For the CDR3, the DNA is TGTGCCAGCAGCCAAGAACGGGCACGCTCTGGGGCCAACGTCCTGACTTTC.

The chain uses TRBV20-1 and TRBJ2-5, with D possibly being TRBD2 (5 bases). Germline CDR1 reads DFQATT; CDR2 reads SNEGSKA (reference sequence). The CDR3 sequence is 17 residues long. V lost 1 base and J 0 bases, leaving 18 bases between the germline ends. CDR3 DNA: TGCAGTGCTAGAGGATACCCCCTTGTGGGAGACCAAGAGACCCAGTACTTC. This codes for CSARGYPLVGDQETQYF.

The sample holds many counts of this clonotype. The chain carries TRBV28 and TRBJ2-2; D unclear. The germline CDR1 and CDR2 sequences are MDHEN and SYDVKM. Trimming stripped 4 bases from V and 1 base from J, with 7 bases between. This CDR3 region has 14 residues. The CDR3 DNA is TGTGCCAGCAGTTGGTCTAGGAACACCGGGGAGCTGTTTTTT. Its translation: CASSWSRNTGELFF. The complete variable domain, with remaining parts taken from reference TRBV28 and TRBJ2-2, reads DVKVTQSSRYLVKRTGEKVFLECVQDMDHENMFWYRQDPGLGLRLIYFSYDVKMKEKGDIPEGYSVSREKKERFSLILESASTNQTSMYLCASSWSRNTGELFFGEGSRLTVL.

In its sample, this clonotype was seen many times. J is TRBJ2-5 and V is TRBV4-3, with a tentative D call TRBD2 (5 bases). The CDR3 has 15 residues. Germline assignment: CDR1 LGHNA and CDR2 YSLEER. V was shortened by 5 bases and J by 4 bases, with 17 bases between the two germline ends. In nucleotides, the CDR3 is TGCGCCAGCAGCAAGTTTATGGGGAGCTCAGAGACCCAGTACTTC. This encodes CASSKFMGSSETQYF.

The chain uses TRBV9 and TRBJ2-3; D not certain. CDR3 length equals 12 residues. V was cut by 0 bases and J by 5 bases, with 4 bases left in between. Germline V gene lookup returns CDR1 SGDLS and CDR2 YYNGEE. This CDR3 is CASSVERDTQYF. CDR3 DNA sequence: TGTGCCAGCAGCGTAGAGAGAGATACGCAGTATTTT.

This clonotype was counted a few times. The chain recombines TRBV18 with TRBJ2-7; 8 bases align to TRBD1. J gave up 5 bases and V 6 bases, and 6 bases lay outside the gene matches. The CDR3 runs to 13 residues. Per the germline V gene, CDR1 is KGHSH and CDR2 is LQKENI. The CDR3 nucleotides read TGTGCCAGCTCTCCGGACAGGGCCCACGAGCAGTACTTC. Translated, it gives CASSPDRAHEQYF.

The genes are TRBV4-2 and TRBJ2-1; 10 bases match TRBD2. This CDR3 region has 17 residues. J was trimmed by 1 base and V by 1 base; bases with no gene match: 4. CDR1 LGHNA and CDR2 YNFKEQ come from the germline V gene. The CDR3 spells CASSQVAGGSSYNEQFF. CDR3 bases: TGTGCCAGCAGCCAAGTAGCGGGGGGCTCTTCCTACAATGAGCAGTTCTTC.

The chain carries TRBV7-8 and TRBJ2-5; D possibly matches TRBD1 or TRBD2 (5 bases each). With 5 bases removed from V and 2 bases from J, the gap between germline ends came to 15 bases. The CDR3 contains 15 residues. Per the germline V gene, CDR1 is SGHVS and CDR2 is FQNEAQ. The CDR3 region has the DNA TGTGCCAGCAGCCAAAGGGGACCTTTACAAGAGACCCAGTACTTC. Translating it yields CASSQRGPLQETQYF. Variable domain in full (rest from reference TRBV7-8 and TRBJ2-5): GAGVSQSPRYKVAKRGQDVALRCDPISGHVSLFWYQQALGQGPEFLTYFQNEAQLDKSGLPSDRFFAERPEGSVSTLKIQRTQQEDSAVYLCASSQRGPLQETQYFGPGTRLLVL.

This clonotype was found many times. The CDR3 DNA sequence: TGTGCCAGCAGTCCGTCCGGGACAGCTTACAATGAGCAGTTCTTC. Translating gives CASSPSGTAYNEQFF. The V and J genes are TRBV28 and TRBJ2-1; TRBD1 matches 7 bases. CDR1 and CDR2 from the germline V gene are MDHEN and SYDVKM. Trimming cost V 5 bases and J 4 bases; bases outside gene matches: 8. The CDR3 extends over 15 amino acids.

The rearrangement links TRBV5-5 to TRBJ2-7, with 10 positions matching TRBD2. Germline V gene data show CDR1 as SGHKS and CDR2 as YYEKEE (reference sequence). This CDR3 comprises 18 residues. V shed 2 bases and J 6 bases; nucleotides not matched to a gene: 17. CDR3 sequence reads: CASSFHRTPSGRAFEQYF. DNA of the CDR3: TGTGCCAGCAGCTTTCACCGAACCCCCAGCGGGAGGGCCTTCGAGCAGTACTTC.

The chain joins TRBV3-1 to TRBJ2-7; 7 positions match TRBD2. V trimming: 0 bases; J trimming: 2 bases; junction bases outside the gene matches: 10. In germline, CDR1 is LGHDT, CDR2 YNNKEL (reference sequence). This CDR3 contains 17 residues. CDR3 nucleotide sequence: TGTGCCAGCAGCCAAGATCTATCCAGCGGGGACCCCTACGAGCAGTACTTC. Its protein product is CASSQDLSSGDPYEQYF.